The entry below gives a single T cell receptor beta chain sequence along with its context. Profiled with immunoSEQ multiplex PCR; TCRdb holds only in-frame clones, not every one. The sample contains approximately 100,000 clones, roughly 93% of which appear only once. This entry belongs to a study of siplizumab effects on memory and regulatory T cells. The sample was non-Treg CD4+ T cells sorted from blood. This receptor was obtained from a human donor in good health.

The CDR3 DNA sequence: TGCGCCAGCAGCTTGGCCAGAGACAGGGGAGTCGATGAGCAGTTCTTC. This codes for CASSLARDRGVDEQFF. The chain carries TRBV5-1 and TRBJ2-1; 8 nucleotides align to TRBD1. V lost 0 bases, J lost 8 bases, and 10 bases stayed unmatched. Germline loops: CDR1 SGHRS, CDR2 YFSETQ. The CDR3 is made up of 16 amino acids. Variable domain in full (rest from reference TRBV5-1 and TRBJ2-1): KAGVTQTPRYLIKTRGQQVTLSCSPISGHRSVSWYQQTPGQGLQFLFEYFSETQRNKGNFPGRFSGRQFSNSRSEMNVSTLELGDSALYLCASSLARDRGVDEQFFGPGTRLTVL.